The rows below give T cell receptor beta chains drawn from one sample of a study of T cells in Graves' hyperthyroidism and ophthalmopathy. TCRdb fed the multiplex PCR reads into MiXCR, producing one record per CDR3 protein. This repertoire shows 700,000 or so distinct CDR3 sequences, less than 20% found once; its top ten account for about 8.4%. Sequencing input: blood. The receptors were gathered from a young man with Graves' hyperthyroidism. CDR3s include the opening cysteine and the closing phenylalanine or tryptophan. D genes are given only for firm matches. Only part of the rows carry a size: once, few, many, or a class if the clone is expanded.

d_call: TRBD2; clone_size: many; cdr3_length: 14; v_call: TRBV28; j_call: TRBJ2-5; cdr3_nt: TGTGCCAGCAGTTTAGCGGGAGGAGGGGAGACCCAGTACTTC; cdr3_aa: CASSLAGGGETQYF
d_call: TRBD2; clone_size: NA; cdr3_length: 16; v_call: TRBV4-2; j_call: TRBJ2-1; cdr3_nt: TGTGCCAGCAGCCAATCTACTAGCGGGGGCGGCGATGAGCAGTTCTTC; cdr3_aa: CASSQSTSGGGDEQFF
d_call: NA; clone_size: once; cdr3_length: 16; v_call: TRBV5-1; j_call: TRBJ2-7; cdr3_nt: TGCGCCAGCAGCGCGCAGGGGCCCCCCCTCTCCTACGAGCAGTACTTC; cdr3_aa: CASSAQGPPLSYEQYF
d_call: NA; clone_size: NA; cdr3_length: 14; v_call: TRBV10-3; j_call: TRBJ1-5; cdr3_nt: TGTGCCATCAGTGAATTAGGTCTCAATCAGCCCCAGCATTTT; cdr3_aa: CAISELGLNQPQHF
d_call: NA; clone_size: NA; cdr3_length: 14; v_call: TRBV7-9; j_call: TRBJ2-1; cdr3_nt: TGTGCCAGCAGCGGGACTCCCTTTTACGATGAGCAGTTCTTC; cdr3_aa: CASSGTPFYDEQFF
d_call: NA; clone_size: few; cdr3_length: 16; v_call: TRBV12-3/TRBV12-4; j_call: TRBJ1-1; cdr3_nt: TGTGCCAGCAGACCGATATTGGCGCGGGTGAACACTGAAGCTTTCTTT; cdr3_aa: CASRPILARVNTEAFF
d_call: NA; clone_size: many; cdr3_length: 13; v_call: TRBV7-8; j_call: TRBJ1-2; cdr3_nt: TGTGCCAGCAGCTGGTGGTCACGGAATGGCTACACCTTC; cdr3_aa: CASSWWSRNGYTF
d_call: NA; clone_size: NA; cdr3_length: 15; v_call: TRBV5-1; j_call: TRBJ2-7; cdr3_nt: TGCGCCAGCAGCTTGACCCGAGTCATTCCCTACGAGCAGTACTTC; cdr3_aa: CASSLTRVIPYEQYF
d_call: TRBD2; clone_size: NA; cdr3_length: 17; v_call: TRBV7-8; j_call: TRBJ2-3; cdr3_nt: TGTGCCAGCAGCTTAACCGTGCTAGCGGGGGGCACAGATACGCAGTATTTT; cdr3_aa: CASSLTVLAGGTDTQYF
d_call: TRBD2; clone_size: NA; cdr3_length: 19; v_call: TRBV7-6; j_call: TRBJ2-1; cdr3_nt: TGTGCCAGCAGCGAGCGGCCACTAGCGGGCCAGAGCTCCTACAATGAGCAGTTCTTC; cdr3_aa: CASSERPLAGQSSYNEQFF
d_call: NA; clone_size: NA; cdr3_length: 14; v_call: TRBV4-1; j_call: TRBJ2-7; cdr3_nt: TGCGCCAGCAGCCAATTCGAGGGTTCCTACGAGCAGTACTTC; cdr3_aa: CASSQFEGSYEQYF
d_call: TRBD1; clone_size: many; cdr3_length: 15; v_call: TRBV28; j_call: TRBJ2-7; cdr3_nt: TGTGCCAGCAGTTTATCGGGGACAGGCTCCTACGAGCAGTACTTC; cdr3_aa: CASSLSGTGSYEQYF
d_call: NA; clone_size: few; cdr3_length: 15; v_call: TRBV6-2/TRBV6-3; j_call: TRBJ2-7; cdr3_nt: TGTGCCAGCAGTTACCAAACAGGGACCGGTTACGAGCAGTACTTC; cdr3_aa: CASSYQTGTGYEQYF
d_call: NA; clone_size: many; cdr3_length: 14; v_call: TRBV11-2; j_call: TRBJ2-7; cdr3_nt: TGTGCCAGCAGCCGAGGGTCCACTCGAGAGGAGCAGTACTTC; cdr3_aa: CASSRGSTREEQYF
d_call: TRBD1; clone_size: once; cdr3_length: 15; v_call: TRBV19; j_call: TRBJ1-4; cdr3_nt: TGTGCCAATAGTAGGCAGGGGGCGCAGAAGGAAAAACTGTTTTTT; cdr3_aa: CANSRQGAQKEKLFF
d_call: NA; clone_size: NA; cdr3_length: 15; v_call: TRBV28; j_call: TRBJ2-2; cdr3_nt: TGTGCCAGCACCTCTTCGGGAGTTGGAACCGGGGAGCTGTTTTTT; cdr3_aa: CASTSSGVGTGELFF
d_call: NA; clone_size: few; cdr3_length: 15; v_call: TRBV2; j_call: TRBJ1-5; cdr3_nt: TGTGCCAGCAAAACCCGGGGGGCTGGCAATCAGCCCCAGCATTTT; cdr3_aa: CASKTRGAGNQPQHF
d_call: TRBD2; clone_size: NA; cdr3_length: 15; v_call: TRBV19; j_call: TRBJ2-1; cdr3_nt: TGTGCCAGTAGTTCGGGGACTAGCGGGCGGTATGAGCAGTTCTTC; cdr3_aa: CASSSGTSGRYEQFF
d_call: NA; clone_size: NA; cdr3_length: 14; v_call: TRBV28; j_call: TRBJ1-1; cdr3_nt: TGTGCCAGCAGACTAGGGGGTAGGAGCACTGAAGCTTTCTTT; cdr3_aa: CASRLGGRSTEAFF
d_call: NA; clone_size: NA; cdr3_length: 11; v_call: TRBV20-1; j_call: TRBJ2-7; cdr3_nt: TGCAGTGCTATGCCCGGGGACGAGCAGTACTTC; cdr3_aa: CSAMPGDEQYF
d_call: TRBD2; clone_size: NA; cdr3_length: 15; v_call: TRBV28; j_call: TRBJ2-7; cdr3_nt: TGTGCCAGCAGTTTCCGCGGGAGTGTCGCCTACGAGCAGTACTTC; cdr3_aa: CASSFRGSVAYEQYF
d_call: TRBD1; clone_size: many; cdr3_length: 14; v_call: TRBV19; j_call: TRBJ1-1; cdr3_nt: TGTGCCAGTAAAAGGGACAGGACGGACACTGAAGCTTTCTTT; cdr3_aa: CASKRDRTDTEAFF
d_call: TRBD1; clone_size: NA; cdr3_length: 11; v_call: TRBV2; j_call: TRBJ1-3; cdr3_nt: TGTGCCAACGGACAGGGTGACACCATATATTTT; cdr3_aa: CANGQGDTIYF
d_call: TRBD1; clone_size: NA; cdr3_length: 10; v_call: TRBV29-1; j_call: TRBJ2-1; cdr3_nt: TGCAGCGCGCAACAGGGGGAGCAGTTCTTC; cdr3_aa: CSAQQGEQFF